The source of this T cell receptor (beta chain) is a study of shared clonotypes between healthy human individuals. For this clone: What it recognizes is unknown.

Each subset's genomic DNA was split evenly across several immunoSEQ plates. Per the original data handling: In the immunoSEQ data, sequences were junction-only and lacked quality scores, so filtering differed. Using immunoSEQ multiplex PCR, the repertoire was profiled, and TCRdb retains in-frame clones only, with some absent. V, J and clone size are taken as reported in that table, and D and trimming were inferred from the DNA itself. The sample has about 1.5 million clones, around 97% seen once. The study, taken as a whole, reports: Among donors, clonotype sharing was expected to be affected by sequencing depth. Rarefaction gave evidence that sorted-subset sequencing remained incomplete despite large depth.

This CDR3 region has 13 residues. V lost 8 bases and J lost 2, with 10 bases in between. The germline V gene has CDR1 WSHSY and CDR2 SAAADI. Sequenced material: naive CD4+ T cells sorted from blood. Regarding subset: CD45RA+ positively selected. The sequence came from a young man in good health. The rearrangement uses TRBV10-2 and TRBJ2-1, with D perhaps TRBD2 (6 bases). The CDR3 sequence: CASYSGPYNEQFF. CDR3 nucleotides: TGCGCCAGCTATAGCGGCCCCTACAATGAGCAGTTCTTC.